A selection of T cell receptor beta chains follows, all from one sample in a study of OX40 agonist ivuxolimab in advanced cancers. Profiling relied on immunoSEQ multiplex PCR, and the TCRdb table lists in-frame clones only, not all of them. The sample lists 35,000 to 50,000 clones; 88% were seen once. Source: CD4+ or CD8+ T cells sorted from blood, taken in a trial of the OX40 agonist ivuxolimab. The receptors were sampled from an adult with an advanced solid tumor such as melanoma, head and neck, liver or kidney cancer. Both conserved end residues are trimmed from each CDR3. Fields, in order: V gene, J gene, D gene, CDR3 protein. A D gene is named only where the DNA matches it firmly.

TRBV19	TRBJ2-2	-	AISPQVSALNTGELF
TRBV13	TRBJ2-5	-	ASSFRRVQETQY
TRBV9	TRBJ2-2	-	ASSVVVGSVDTGELF
TRBV9	TRBJ2-1	TRBD2	ASSAGLAGGHEQF
TRBV5-1	TRBJ1-1	-	ASTRGTEAF
TRBV27	TRBJ2-5	-	ASTDRETQY
TRBV11-2	TRBJ2-3	-	ASSFGPRFTDTQY
TRBV7-2	TRBJ2-7	-	ASSFHPYEQY
TRBV7-9	TRBJ1-1	-	ASSFRSNTEAF
TRBV4-3	TRBJ2-1	-	ASSQSGRGNEQF
TRBV9	TRBJ1-2	-	ASSGQGSNYGYT
TRBV2	TRBJ2-1	TRBD1	ASGDSPDRVQGTNEQF
TRBV6-6	TRBJ2-2	-	ASSRTTGELF
TRBV5-5	TRBJ1-1	-	ASSLVGVEKAF
TRBV4-3	TRBJ2-7	-	ASSQVTGPYEQY
TRBV29-1	TRBJ2-1	-	SVNPDEQF
TRBV6-5	TRBJ2-2	TRBD2	ASSYGTSGTGELF
TRBV7-9	TRBJ2-1	-	ASSPFGGYNEQF
TRBV21-1	TRBJ2-3	-	ASSIRDKGTDTQY
TRBV7-9	TRBJ1-5	TRBD1	ASSSGQGNQPQH
TRBV7-2	TRBJ2-3	-	ASSLPASSSTDTQY
TRBV28	TRBJ1-4	-	ASSPIGLNEKLF
TRBV6-1	TRBJ1-2	-	ASSEQGKDYGYT
TRBV5-5	TRBJ1-1	TRBD1	ASSLRTGNTEAF
TRBV28	TRBJ2-1	-	ASSSGNEQF
TRBV6-4	TRBJ2-3	-	ASSQRPRGTRSKDTQY
TRBV27	TRBJ2-1	-	ASSLSGSYNEQF
TRBV21-1	TRBJ2-2	-	ASSKRRGPANTGELF
TRBV6-5	TRBJ1-1	-	ASSPGGLLHGAF
TRBV6-5	TRBJ2-7	TRBD2	ASSYERGGPEQY
TRBV27	TRBJ2-2	-	ASSTGFTGELF
TRBV9	TRBJ2-1	TRBD2	ASSPNSGGYNEQF
TRBV4-2	TRBJ1-1	TRBD1	ASSLGTGLNTEAF
TRBV10-3	TRBJ1-2	-	AISDADGANYGYT
TRBV30	TRBJ1-5	TRBD1	AWGQGLGNQPQH
TRBV5-1	TRBJ1-5	-	ASSQESDQPQH
TRBV5-4	TRBJ2-7	-	ASSSGHAGYEQY
TRBV27	TRBJ1-2	-	ASSPPDTFYGYT
TRBV6-5	TRBJ1-4	-	ASSWGAAGEKLF
TRBV7-6	TRBJ1-6	TRBD1	ASSSSSSGTAYNSPLH
TRBV11-2	TRBJ2-2	-	ASSLSPAGELF
TRBV6-5	TRBJ2-7	-	ASSYASGQDEQY
TRBV5-6	TRBJ1-3	-	ASSQIRKRGDSGNTIY
TRBV19	TRBJ2-1	TRBD2	ASSERLAGGPYNEQF
TRBV10-2	TRBJ2-3	-	ASSERAGTDTQY
TRBV4-3	TRBJ1-3	TRBD1	ASSQGWDSTRDTIY
TRBV7-9	TRBJ1-2	-	ASSLGLYGYT
TRBV30	TRBJ2-7	-	AWSPLAGSYEQY
TRBV4-3	TRBJ1-3	-	ASSQGRGGGDTIY
TRBV4-3	TRBJ1-6	-	ASKEGSYNSPLH
TRBV27	TRBJ2-7	-	ASSAFGTSYEQY
TRBV28	TRBJ2-7	-	ASSSDTSYEQY
TRBV11-1	TRBJ2-7	-	ASSLEAYYEQY
TRBV9	TRBJ2-7	TRBD1	ASSVGDRAYEQY
TRBV6-5	TRBJ1-2	-	ASSLALRNYGYT